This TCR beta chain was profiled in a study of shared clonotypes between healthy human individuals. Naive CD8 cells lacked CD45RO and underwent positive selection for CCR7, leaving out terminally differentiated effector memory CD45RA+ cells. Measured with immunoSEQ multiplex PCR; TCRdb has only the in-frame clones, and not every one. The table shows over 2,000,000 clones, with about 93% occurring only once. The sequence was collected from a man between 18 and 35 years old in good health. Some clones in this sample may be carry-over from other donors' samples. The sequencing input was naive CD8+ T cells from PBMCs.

CDR3 amino acids: CASSPDRGSEEQYF. The CDR3 bases are TGTGCCAGCAGTCCTGACAGGGGCTCGGAAGAGCAGTACTTC. The rearrangement links TRBV7-3 to TRBJ2-7; 8 bases map to TRBD1. CDR1 and CDR2 from the germline V gene are SGHTA and FQGTGA. The CDR3 covers 14 residues. V was clipped by 6 bases and J by 7 bases; unmatched bases: 11.